These 5 T cell receptor beta chains were all obtained from the same sample, sequenced in a study of a mutant IDH1 vaccine in newly diagnosed glioma. Some clones are missing from TCRdb's copy, which holds only in-frame ones; the method was immunoSEQ multiplex PCR. There are over 45,000 clones in the sample; over 70% occur only once, and 5.3% lies in the top ten. These receptors lack a known antigen. Time point of the sample: week 47, end of study. Every single dose of the vaccine, 300 ug of mutant IDH1 20-mer peptide, came with topical imiquimod. The sequencing here drew on PBMCs, taken from a glioma patient whose treatment included an IDH1 peptide vaccine. The receptors originated from a man in his forties or fifties with glioma.

The chain links TRBV7-2 to TRBJ2-7; TRBD2 matches at 7 bases. With 5 bases clipped from V and 1 base from J, the junction kept 5 bases outside the gene matches. Per germline, CDR1 SGHTA and CDR2 FQGNSA. The CDR3 is made up of 14 amino acids. CDR3 in amino acids: CASSRDYLSYEQYF. Here the CDR3 DNA reads TGTGCCAGCAGCCGGGACTACTTGTCCTACGAGCAGTACTTC. The variable domain in full, with the rest retrieved from reference TRBV7-2 and TRBJ2-7, is GAGVSQSPSNKVTEKGKDVELRCDPISGHTALYWYRQSLGQGLEFLIYFQGNSAPDKSGLPSDRFSAERTGGSVSTLTIQRTQQEDSAVYLCASSRDYLSYEQYFGPGTRLTVT.

The chain combines TRBV27 with TRBJ1-5; D might be TRBD1 (6 bases). V was trimmed by 6 bases and J by 4 bases, leaving 13 bases between them. The CDR3 is 14 amino acids. Per germline, CDR1 MNHEY and CDR2 SMNVEV (reference sequence). The DNA for the CDR3 is TGTGCCAGCAGCCTGGGGACACCGAATCAGCCCCAGCATTTT. As protein: CASSLGTPNQPQHF.

V is TRBV7-9 and J is TRBJ2-3, with 10 positions matching TRBD2. V lost 3 bases to trimming and J lost 9 bases; unmatched junction nucleotides: 12. Germline V gene sequence: CDR1 SEHNR, CDR2 FQNEAQ (reference sequence). The CDR3 length is 16 residues. The CDR3 DNA sequence: TGTGCCAGCAGCTTCCCTCGGAGCGGGGGGGCCGGGACGCAGTATTTT. Translated, it gives CASSFPRSGGAGTQYF.

This chain links TRBV10-1 with TRBJ1-1; D is ambiguous. V lost 3 bases and J 7 bases, leaving 12 bases between the germline ends. The CDR3 contains 13 residues. Germline V lookup: CDR1 WNHNN, CDR2 SYGVQD (reference sequence). The CDR3 coding sequence is TGCGCCAGCAGTGACGGAGGCGCCCGTGAAGCTTTCTTT. Protein product: CASSDGGAREAFF.

The rearrangement joins TRBV6-5 to TRBJ1-4; D not resolved. Germline CDR1 reads MNHEY; CDR2 reads SVGAGI. Deletions cut 4 bases from V and 5 bases from J, with 14 bases between. The CDR3 sequence is 15 residues long. The CDR3 DNA reads as TGTGCCAGCAGTTCTGGACGCCAAGGGAATGAAAAACTGTTTTTT. The encoded protein is CASSSGRQGNEKLFF.